The sequence of this T cell receptor beta chain was determined in a study of vaccination and CD4 T cells after COVID-19. As to treatment: approximately nine-day PBMC culture with coronavirus spike peptide pools or control peptides (ViraFEST assay). V was trimmed by 3 bases and J by 6 bases, leaving 13 bases between them. CDR3 length: 14 amino acids. From germline, CDR1 is MGHDK and CDR2 SYGVNS. A word on this clonotype: Its antigen is still unknown.

Cultured CD4+ T-cell DNA underwent Oncomine TCR Beta short-read sequencing. TCRdb reprocessed the PCR reads via MiXCR and lists one record per CDR3 protein. Here the sample spans around 13,000 distinct CDR3 sequences, around 45% being singletons. This TCR was recovered from a human donor who had recovered from COVID-19. The specimen was CD4+ T cells from blood, cultured in vitro. This chain connects TRBV25-1 to TRBJ2-3; D is undetermined. For the CDR3, the DNA is TGTGCCAGCAGTGATTACCGACGGGCGGATACGCAGTATTTT. Protein product: CASSDYRRADTQYF.